These 11 T cell receptor beta chains originate from one sample sequenced in a study of blood T cell repertoires in COVID-19 (TCRdb year 2020). The library was obtained by the immunoSEQ multiplex PCR assay. Here the immuneACCESS table is served through TCRdb, limited to in-frame sequences with V and J called. Missing clones are a known gap in these copies; in checked studies unresolved V genes cover under half, and the rest lacks a known reason. This sample gives about 440,000 clones in total; roughly nine tenths of them show up just once. The ten largest make up about 2.1% of the sample. The sequencing input was PBMCs or T cells enriched from blood (not recorded which). All receptors derive from a woman aged 18-29 years with acute COVID-19.

This chain joins TRBV28 and TRBJ2-1; D uncertain. Trimming took 5 bases from V and 2 from J, leaving 7 bases between them. CDR3 size: 13 residues. Per germline, CDR1 MDHEN and CDR2 SYDVKM. CDR3 nucleotide sequence: TGTGCCAGCAGTCCCCCCACCTACAATGAGCAGTTCTTC. This sequence encodes CASSPPTYNEQFF.

This chain connects TRBV19 to TRBJ2-2; 10 nucleotides match TRBD1. CDR3 length: 15 residues. Germline V gene lookup returns CDR1 LNHDA and CDR2 SQIVND (reference sequence). The V gene end was trimmed by 6 bases and the J gene end by 7 bases; junction bases not matched to a gene: 8. For the CDR3, the DNA is TGTGCCAGTAGCACGACAGGGGGCGGCGACGGGGAGCTGTTTTTT. This translates into CASSTTGGGDGELFF.

This chain connects TRBV30 to TRBJ2-5; TRBD2 agrees at 9 bases. The J segment lost 5 bases and the V segment lost 5 bases, leaving 9 bases of the junction unmatched. The CDR3 spans 14 residues. The germline CDR1 and CDR2 sequences are GTSNPN and SVGIG (reference sequence). The CDR3 DNA follows: TGTGCCTGGGCTTTAGCGGGAGTGGGGGAGACCCAGTACTTC. Encoded protein: CAWALAGVGETQYF.

This chain joins TRBV7-9 and TRBJ1-2, with D possibly matching TRBD1 (5 bases). Trimming removed 3 bases from V and 3 bases from J, with 11 bases in between. Germline CDR1 reads SEHNR; CDR2 reads FQNEAQ (reference sequence). The CDR3 consists of 14 residues. The CDR3 loop reads CASSFQGLHYGYTF. The CDR3, as DNA: TGTGCCAGCAGCTTTCAGGGTTTACACTATGGCTACACCTTC.

This chain links TRBV5-1 with TRBJ2-1; 11 bases match TRBD2. V trimming: 3 bases; J trimming: 7 bases; junction bases outside the gene matches: 9. The CDR3 extends over 16 amino acids. Per germline, CDR1 SGHRS and CDR2 YFSETQ. The CDR3 nucleotides are TGCGCCAGCAGCTCTTTAGCGGGGGGGCCAGAAAATGAGCAGTTCTTC. It translates to CASSSLAGGPENEQFF.

This clone occurred a few times. The chain employs TRBV4-1 and TRBJ2-1, with D unclear. Germline V gene data show CDR1 as MGHRA and CDR2 as YSYEKL. Deletions cut 3 bases from V and 2 bases from J, with 8 bases between. The CDR3 consists of 14 residues. This chain's CDR3 is CASSHPGPYNEQFF. The CDR3 bases are TGCGCCAGCAGCCATCCGGGTCCCTACAATGAGCAGTTCTTC.

The V and J genes are TRBV11-3 and TRBJ2-7, with D perhaps matching TRBD2 (6 bases). This CDR3 is 14 amino acids long. Germline CDR1 SGHNT, CDR2 YENEEA. V was trimmed by 5 bases and J by 3 bases, leaving 14 bases between them. The CDR3 DNA is TGTGCCAGCAGCCGTAGTAGGGAGGACTACGAGCAGTACTTC. Protein: CASSRSREDYEQYF.

The rearrangement uses TRBV6-5 and TRBJ2-1, with 7 bases that match TRBD1. V lost 7 bases to trimming and J lost 5 bases; unmatched junction nucleotides: 5. From germline, CDR1 is MNHEY and CDR2 SVGAGI. The length of the CDR3 is 13 residues. CDR3 residues: CASTRDSNNEQFF. DNA for the CDR3: TGTGCCAGCACCCGGGACAGTAACAATGAGCAGTTCTTC.

The chain has TRBV11-3 and TRBJ2-1; possible D gene TRBD1, 8 bases. Germline-derived CDR1 and CDR2 are SGHNT and YENEEA. There are 15 residues in the CDR3. Between the trimmed V and J ends, which lost 5 bases and 4 bases, there was a span of 15 bases. The CDR3 bases are TGTGCCAGCAGCCCACGGGGGGACAGGTACAATGAGCAGTTCTTC. This encodes CASSPRGDRYNEQFF.

This clone was detected only a few times. The rearrangement links TRBV24-1 to TRBJ1-4; D is unclear. The length of the CDR3 is 15 residues. From germline, CDR1 is KGHDR and CDR2 SFDVKD. V was pared by 5 bases and J by 6 bases, with 15 bases between. The CDR3 protein is CATSAQGGEDEKLFF. The CDR3 coding sequence is TGTGCCACCAGTGCCCAAGGTGGGGAGGATGAAAAACTGTTTTTT.

The J gene is TRBJ2-5, the V gene TRBV27; D is perhaps TRBD2 (6 bases). This CDR3 comprises 14 residues. Germline CDR1 reads MNHEY; CDR2 reads SMNVEV (reference sequence). V shed 5 bases and J shed 1 base, with 11 bases lying between them. CDR3 loop: CASSKDSGQETQYF. DNA of the CDR3: TGTGCCAGCAGTAAAGATAGCGGCCAAGAGACCCAGTACTTC.